The T cell receptor (beta chain) described here comes from a study of OX40 agonist ivuxolimab in advanced cancers. Study-level information: Patients' therapy was ivuxolimab, an antibody that acts as an agonist of OX40 (CD134). Three patients had partial responses: one hepatocellular carcinoma, two cutaneous melanoma.

The protocol was immunoSEQ multiplex PCR, while the TCRdb copy is restricted to in-frame clones and leaves out a portion. The sample lists about 61,000 clones; around nine tenths were seen once. Study-level points and caveats: The average count of expanded clones was higher among CD8+ T cells than among CD4+. Among the lowest levels of clonal expansion were found in partial responders at 0.1-3.0 mg/kg.

A single count supports this clone. As yet, its antigen is unknown. The sample consisted of CD4+ or CD8+ T cells sorted from blood, taken in a trial of the OX40 agonist ivuxolimab. This sequence was found in an adult with an advanced solid tumor such as melanoma, head and neck, liver or kidney cancer.

CDR3 sequence reads: CASSRAVEAFF. CDR3 DNA sequence: TGTGCCAGCAGTAGAGCTGTTGAAGCTTTCTTT. The chain carries TRBV6-5 and TRBJ1-1; D is uncertain. CDR1 is MNHEY and CDR2 is SVGAGI in the germline V gene. V lost 5 bases and J 7 bases, leaving 8 bases between the germline ends. The CDR3 is 11 residues long.